This entry lists 15 T cell receptor beta chains sequenced from one sample in a study of cytomegalovirus exposure and HLA in healthy donors. The PCR made use of 60 Vbeta and 13 Jbeta primers. The protocol was immunoSEQ multiplex PCR, while the TCRdb copy is restricted to in-frame clones and leaves out a portion. Of around 150,000 clones listed, around 72% are singletons. Sequencing was carried out using PBMCs. The source of these receptors is a man in his forties in good health and CMV-seropositive.

CDR3 sequence: CASSEEGLRQQYF. The CDR3 region has the DNA TGTGCCAGCAGTGAAGAGGGACTCCGTCAGCAGTACTTC. This chain connects TRBV2 to TRBJ2-7; perhaps TRBD2 as D (6 bases). This CDR3 comprises 13 residues. Germline-derived CDR1 and CDR2 are SNHLY and FYNNEI. V lost 1 base to trimming and J lost 8 bases, with 12 bases between them.

The chain employs TRBV9 and TRBJ2-7; maybe TRBD2 (6 bases). The CDR3 loop spans 16 amino acids. CDR1 and CDR2 (germline): SGDLS, YYNGEE. The V and J ends lost 0 bases and 0 bases respectively, with 13 bases between them. CDR3 in amino acids: CASSVAMEGPSYEQYF. The CDR3 DNA reads TGTGCCAGCAGCGTAGCTATGGAGGGCCCCTCCTACGAGCAGTACTTC.

The V gene is TRBV7-9, the J gene TRBJ2-5, with 10 bases that match TRBD1. Germline-derived CDR1 and CDR2 are SEHNR and FQNEAQ (reference sequence). Trimming took 4 bases from V and 5 from J; bases not matched to a gene: 7. The CDR3 length is 15 residues. The CDR3 region has the DNA TGTGCCAGCAGCTACCTCGACAGGGGGCGCGAGACCCAGTACTTC. The encoded protein is CASSYLDRGRETQYF.

This clone was recorded a few times. The chain uses TRBV13 and TRBJ1-2; no reliable D call. This CDR3 comprises 12 residues. Per the germline V gene, CDR1 is PRHDT and CDR2 is FYEKMQ (reference sequence). Trimming stripped 3 bases from V and 8 bases from J, with 10 bases between. CDR3 protein: CASSFPSGGYTF. The CDR3 nucleotides read TGTGCCAGCAGCTTCCCCTCCGGGGGCTACACCTTC.

The chain is built from TRBV4-1 and TRBJ1-6, with TRBD1 identical over 7 bases. J was trimmed by 5 bases and V by 5 bases; bases with no gene match: 6. Germline V lookup: CDR1 MGHRA, CDR2 YSYEKL. This CDR3 region has 15 residues. The DNA for the CDR3 is TGCGCCAGCAGCTTACGACAGGGTGATAATTCACCCCTCCACTTT. Encoded protein: CASSLRQGDNSPLHF.

With respect to this clone: The sample has other DNA sequences that encode this CDR3 too. The CDR3 is CASSRGFTDTQYF. CDR3 DNA: TGTGCCAGCAGTAGGGGATTCACAGATACGCAGTATTTT. The rearrangement joins TRBV7-3 to TRBJ2-3; possibly TRBD1 for D (5 bases). The germline CDR1 and CDR2 sequences are SGHTA and FQGTGA. The CDR3 is made up of 13 amino acids. Trimming cost V 6 bases and J 2 bases, with 9 bases left between them.

A few counts support this clone. This sequence joins TRBV23-1 and TRBJ1-2; D is possibly TRBD1 (6 bases). TRBV23-1 belongs to the ORF category, with a function that is uncertain. There are 15 residues in the CDR3. Trimming removed 3 bases at V and 4 bases at J, with 15 bases between. The DNA for the CDR3 is TGCGCCAGCAGTCAGGGCGGGGGGCGCGGCTATGGCTACACCTTC. Amino acids: CASSQGGGRGYGYTF.

This chain joins TRBV2 and TRBJ2-4, with 7 bases matching TRBD1. In germline, CDR1 is SNHLY, CDR2 FYNNEI. The CDR3 consists of 15 residues. The J segment lost 1 base and the V segment lost 6 bases, leaving 6 bases of the junction unmatched. As DNA, the CDR3 is TGTGCCAGCAGGGATCCGACAGGGGCCAAAAACATTCAGTACTTC. Encoded protein: CASRDPTGAKNIQYF.

This sequence joins TRBV30 and TRBJ1-6; TRBD1 matches 8 bases. There are 13 residues in the CDR3. The germline V gene has CDR1 GTSNPN and CDR2 SVGIG (reference sequence). J gave up 10 bases and V 3 bases, and 5 bases lay outside the gene matches. This CDR3 is CAWRERQGSPLHF. CDR3 in DNA: TGTGCCTGGAGGGAAAGACAGGGGTCACCCCTCCACTTT.

J is TRBJ1-2 and V is TRBV6-6, with unresolved D. CDR1 is MNHNY and CDR2 is SVGAGI in the germline V gene (reference sequence). Trimming pared 0 bases from V and 4 bases from J, leaving 9 bases between. This CDR3 spans 14 amino acids. DNA of the CDR3: TGTGCCAGCAGTTACTCGCAGGTGTCCTATGGCTACACCTTC. This encodes CASSYSQVSYGYTF.

The CDR3 loop is CAIRIGRGSSSYEQYF. In DNA form, the CDR3 reads TGTGCCATCAGGATCGGGCGGGGTTCGAGCTCCTACGAGCAGTACTTC. This chain uses TRBV10-3 with TRBJ2-7, with a weak D call TRBD2 (6 bases). The V and J ends lost 6 bases and 0 bases respectively, with 18 bases between them. CDR1 and CDR2 from the germline V gene are ENHRY and SYGVKD. This CDR3 has 16 amino acids.

This chain uses TRBV30 with TRBJ2-1; 7 bases map to TRBD1. The CDR3 sequence is 14 residues long. Germline V gene data show CDR1 as GTSNPN and CDR2 as SVGIG (reference sequence). With 5 bases clipped from V and 0 bases from J, the junction kept 4 bases outside the gene matches. This chain's CDR3 is CAWLGGSSYNEQFF. For the CDR3, the DNA is TGTGCCTGGTTAGGGGGCAGCTCCTACAATGAGCAGTTCTTC.

The J gene is TRBJ2-5, the V gene TRBV6-1; possibly TRBD2 for D (7 bases). Germline V gene sequence: CDR1 MNHNS, CDR2 SASEGT. Trimming took 4 bases from V and 4 from J, leaving 16 bases between them. This CDR3 region has 15 residues. CDR3: CASSVVGGGGETQYF. The CDR3, as DNA: TGTGCCAGCAGTGTGGTGGGGGGGGGCGGAGAGACCCAGTACTTC.

The sample holds a few counts of this clone. The CDR3, as DNA: TGTGCCTGGAGTGTAGAGCGGGAGGGCACCCTCCACTTT. The encoded protein is CAWSVEREGTLHF. This chain joins TRBV30 and TRBJ1-6; D remains unclear. V dropped 0 bases and J dropped 14 bases, with 14 bases sitting between them. Germline V gene sequence: CDR1 GTSNPN, CDR2 SVGIG (reference sequence). This CDR3 has 13 residues.

This chain joins TRBV18 and TRBJ2-1; maybe TRBD1 (5 bases). Per the germline V gene, CDR1 is KGHSH and CDR2 is LQKENI. Trimming stripped 0 bases from V and 0 bases from J, with 9 bases between. The CDR3 loop spans 16 amino acids. The CDR3 loop reads CASSPPGQGSYNEQFF. CDR3 DNA sequence: TGTGCCAGCTCACCACCGGGGCAGGGCTCCTACAATGAGCAGTTCTTC.